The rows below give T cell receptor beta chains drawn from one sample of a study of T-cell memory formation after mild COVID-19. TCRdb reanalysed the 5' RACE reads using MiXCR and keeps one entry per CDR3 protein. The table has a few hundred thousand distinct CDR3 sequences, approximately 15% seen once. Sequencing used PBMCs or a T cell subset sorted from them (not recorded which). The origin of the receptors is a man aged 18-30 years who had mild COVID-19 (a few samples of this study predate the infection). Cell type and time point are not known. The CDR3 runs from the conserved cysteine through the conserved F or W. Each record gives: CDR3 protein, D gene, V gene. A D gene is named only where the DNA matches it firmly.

CASMRAGGPGNEQFF | TRBD2 | TRBV5-1
CASSYGSDSPLHF | - | TRBV6-5
CASRRQGATNEKLFF | TRBD1 | TRBV5-1
CASSLAPGGQETQYF | - | TRBV11-2
CASSPEGFDEQFF | - | TRBV9
CASRPGATYQETQYF | - | TRBV12-3/TRBV12-4
CASIAQRPNRYGYTF | - | TRBV6-2/TRBV6-3
CASSRTNTGELFF | - | TRBV11-2
CASSDRVDPPQPFF | TRBD1 | TRBV28
CASSLGGGGDIQYF | TRBD2 | TRBV5-4
CASSLDLGSTEAFF | - | TRBV5-1
CAISFQPSTDTQYF | - | TRBV10-3
CASSMNGGAGTEAFF | - | TRBV12-3/TRBV12-4
CASSSDRLSGANVLTF | - | TRBV5-1
CASSPRTGPLFF | - | TRBV12-3/TRBV12-4
CASSLGGTVIYEQYF | TRBD1 | TRBV7-9
CASSVDPDVRQPQHF | - | TRBV9
CASSYSSGGELFF | - | TRBV6-2/TRBV6-3
CASSLVGTGGANYGYTF | TRBD1 | TRBV5-6
CAITTSGGGWNIQYF | TRBD2 | TRBV6-1
CASSLPPSGGEQFF | TRBD2 | TRBV7-2
CSYSGLRTDTQYF | TRBD2 | TRBV20-1
CASSQLGSLYNEQFF | - | TRBV4-2
CASRPVVQGRTGELFF | - | TRBV12-3/TRBV12-4
CASSLNPGRNTGELFF | - | TRBV7-3
CASSPSGGGDYEQYF | - | TRBV7-2
CASVEGGGNQPQHF | - | TRBV19
CASSPRLAGSTNYEQYF | TRBD2 | TRBV3-1
CASARGLPLISYEQYF | TRBD2 | TRBV11-2
CASSEDGIADTQYF | - | TRBV5-6
CASGLEGDNEQFF | - | TRBV5-1
CASSAGRLEGSPLHF | - | TRBV9
CASSVQGYNEQFF | - | TRBV18
CASSLGGRSGNTIYF | - | TRBV5-1
CASGSGLYEKLFF | - | TRBV7-2